The following is a T cell receptor (beta chain) sequence with its context. Using immunoSEQ multiplex PCR, the repertoire was profiled, and TCRdb retains in-frame clones only, with some absent. Among 15,000 to 20,000 clones, roughly 86% were seen once, and the ten largest hold 11%. The data were obtained in a study of control samples from healthy donors and cancer patients. V dropped 2 bases and J dropped 5; count of bases not matched to a gene: 9. The CDR3 is 16 residues long. CDR1 and CDR2 from the germline V gene are GTSNPN and SVGIG (reference sequence). This clonotype was obtained from a woman in her sixties or seventies with colorectal cancer. V and J are TRBV30 and TRBJ2-5, with TRBD2 matching over 12 bases. The material sequenced was PBMCs. The CDR3 DNA reads as TGTGCCTGGAGTAGGCCTAGCGGGGGGGCGGTGGAGACCCAGTACTTC. Its protein product is CAWSRPSGGAVETQYF.